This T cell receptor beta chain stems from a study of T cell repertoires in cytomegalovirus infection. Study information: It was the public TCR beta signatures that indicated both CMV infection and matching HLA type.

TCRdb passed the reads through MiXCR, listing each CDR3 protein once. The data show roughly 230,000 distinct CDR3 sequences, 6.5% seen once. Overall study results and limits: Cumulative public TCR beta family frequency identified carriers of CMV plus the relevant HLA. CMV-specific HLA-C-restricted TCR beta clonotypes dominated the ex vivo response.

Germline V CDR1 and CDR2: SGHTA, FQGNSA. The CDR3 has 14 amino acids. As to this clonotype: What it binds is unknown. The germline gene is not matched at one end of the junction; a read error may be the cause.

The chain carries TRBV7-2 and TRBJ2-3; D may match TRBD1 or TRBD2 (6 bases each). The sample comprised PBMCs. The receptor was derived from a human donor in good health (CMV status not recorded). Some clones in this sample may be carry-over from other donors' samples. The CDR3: CASSLVGGTGTRYF. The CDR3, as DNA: TGTGCCAGCAGCTTAGTGGGGGGCACAGGTACGCGGTATTTT.